Described below is a single T cell receptor (beta chain) sequence and its context. It lacks a known antigen. Nothing much larger sits one base from this clone, and base qualities are not available. Trimming removed 0 bases from V and 6 bases from J, leaving 11 bases between the germline ends. The germline V gene (reference sequence) specifies GTSNPN as CDR1 and SVGIG as CDR2. From cysteine to phenylalanine, the CDR3 is 13 amino acids long. The CDR3 DNA has 39 bases and is translated from base 1. The sample belongs to a study of a mutant IDH1 vaccine in newly diagnosed glioma (dated by TCRdb to 2020 to 2022). About the full investigation: Patients were given eight vaccinations, in weeks 1, 3, 5, 7, 11, 15, 19 and 23, which matched visits V03 through V10. Vaccination was initiated 4-6 weeks after radiotherapy alone, or concurrently with temozolomide cycles in the chemotherapy-containing groups. Of the roughly 34 treated patients, around 62% were male and approximately 40% were female, and a mean age of 40.4 years was recorded. Prior to enrollment, standard therapy consisting of radiotherapy alone, temozolomide alone, or radiochemotherapy with temozolomide had been administered to patients, with the combination being received by most patients. Peripheral blood was collected at six visits: V03 (baseline), V05, V07, V10, V12 and V13. For exploratory analyses, 25 to 30 treated patients had longitudinal TCRB deep sequencing done wherever samples were available. Overall results and qualifications from the work: Selection of PBMC samples for TCRB deep sequencing was based on availability. According to the authors, sample limitations meant that analyses of patient blood samples could not be reproduced. Pseudoprogression seemed to be unrelated to changes in the top peripheral T cell clonotypes found by TCRB sequencing. Vaccine-induced immune responses across multiple MHC alleles were detected in about 93% of patients.

The library was produced with the immunoSEQ multiplex PCR assay. The hsTCRB Kit was used according to the manufacturer's protocol to amplify rearranged TCR beta chain sequences. An Illumina MiSeq was used to sequence the TCRB libraries. On the authors' methods: The kit vendor's proprietary platform handled demultiplexing, trimming and gene mapping. Held by TCRdb, this immuneACCESS table contains in-frame sequences only and omits some clones. Under half of the omission traces to an unresolved V gene where checked; the cause of the rest is unknown. The V and J calls and clone size are taken from that table; D and trimming were inferred from the DNA. This sample is represented by 110,000 or so clones; about nine tenths of them were singletons. Roughly 0.55% of the sample comes from the top ten. The time point label, as the study defines it: week 11, during vaccination. Each vaccine dose, consisting of 300 ug of a 20-mer mutant IDH1 peptide in Montanide, was administered subcutaneously with topical imiquimod. The donors had newly diagnosed IDH1-mutant astrocytomas of WHO grade 3 or 4 that showed loss of nuclear ATRX. The samples were drawn from NOA16, a multicentre, single-arm, open-label phase I trial in Germany that tested a mutant IDH1 peptide vaccine in humans for the first time. Genomic DNA for TCRB sequencing was extracted from EDTA blood using the DNeasy Blood and Tissue Kit.

The TCR sequence derives from a woman in her fifties or sixties with glioma. This specimen consisted of PBMCs, obtained from a glioma patient whose treatment included an IDH1 peptide vaccine. In this chain, TRBV30 is recombined with TRBJ1-2; TRBD1 could be the D gene, as 5 bases match. The nucleotide sequence is TGTGCCTGGAGTGTACAAGGCAGGGATGGCTACACCTTC. The resulting protein is CAWSVQGRDGYTF.